This T cell receptor (beta chain) was captured by sequencing in a study of blood T cells in healthy people across ages. The second PCR ran roughly 7 to 12 cycles with a sample-barcoded 5' primer and J-beta primers. TCRdb re-called the 5' RACE reads with MiXCR, one entry per CDR3 protein. Of 1.5 million to 2 million distinct CDR3 sequences in the sample, about 39% are singletons; the top ten hold under 30%. With 3 bases removed from V and 4 bases from J, the gap between germline ends came to 7 bases. The germline V gene has CDR1 SGHDT and CDR2 YYEEEE. The CDR3 contains 12 residues. The sample holds many counts of this clonotype.

Sequenced material: blood. The source of this sequence is a human donor in good health. The gene calls are TRBV5-6 and TRBJ2-5; D is perhaps TRBD1 (5 bases). The CDR3 protein is CASSWGVETQYF. The CDR3 DNA is TGTGCCAGCAGCTGGGGCGTAGAGACCCAGTACTTC.